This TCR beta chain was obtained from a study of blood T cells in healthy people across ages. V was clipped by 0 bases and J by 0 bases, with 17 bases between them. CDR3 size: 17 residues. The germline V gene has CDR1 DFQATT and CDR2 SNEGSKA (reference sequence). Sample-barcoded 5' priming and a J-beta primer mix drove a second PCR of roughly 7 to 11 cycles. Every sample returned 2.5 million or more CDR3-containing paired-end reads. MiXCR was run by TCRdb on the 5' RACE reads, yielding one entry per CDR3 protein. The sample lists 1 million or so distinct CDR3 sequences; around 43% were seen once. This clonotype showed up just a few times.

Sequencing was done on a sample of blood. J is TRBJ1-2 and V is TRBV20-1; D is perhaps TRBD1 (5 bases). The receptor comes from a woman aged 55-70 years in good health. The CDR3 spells CSARDRLPKTANYGYTF. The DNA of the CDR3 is TGCAGTGCTAGAGATCGCCTTCCGAAGACAGCTAACTATGGCTACACCTTC.